The 9 T cell receptor beta chains given below trace back to one sample, sequenced in a study of T cells in Graves' hyperthyroidism and ophthalmopathy. Amplified TCR beta CDR3 regions derived from RNA transcripts. The primer set for the first-round RT-PCR of the TCR CDR3 was HTBI. TCRdb recomputed calls from the multiplex PCR reads with MiXCR, one row per CDR3 protein. The repertoire holds 370,000 or so distinct CDR3 sequences, with 15% to 17% as singletons. The specimen sequenced was blood. The receptor source for this set is a woman aged 18 to 35 with Graves' hyperthyroidism that later progressed to Graves' ophthalmopathy.

The chain carries TRBV15 and TRBJ2-7; D ambiguous. Between the trimmed V and J ends, which lost 1 base and 6 bases, there was a span of 13 bases. This CDR3 contains 14 residues. In germline, CDR1 is LNHNV, CDR2 YYDKDF (reference sequence). The CDR3 DNA is TGTGCCACCAGCAGAGGACCTCTAGGATCCGAGCAGTACTTC. Its protein is CATSRGPLGSEQYF. The complete variable domain, with remaining parts taken from reference TRBV15 and TRBJ2-7, reads DAMVIQNPRYQVTQFGKPVTLSCSQTLNHNVMYWYQQKSSQAPKLLFHYYDKDFNNEADTPDNFQSRRPNTSFCFLDIRSPGLGDTAMYLCATSRGPLGSEQYFGPGTRLTVT.

There are many counts of this clonotype. Here the CDR3 reads CASSLVGTGTDTQYF. The CDR3 DNA reads as TGTGCCAGCAGCTTGGTGGGTACGGGCACAGATACGCAGTATTTT. The chain links TRBV5-4 to TRBJ2-3; D is ambiguous. CDR1 and CDR2 from the germline V gene are SGHNT and YYREEE (reference sequence). V lost 0 bases and J 1 base, leaving 9 bases between the germline ends. This CDR3 comprises 15 residues.

This sequence joins TRBV20-1 and TRBJ2-7; D perhaps matches TRBD1 (5 bases). This CDR3 has 12 residues. The V end was cut by 6 bases, the J end by 2 bases, with 11 bases between. Germline V gives CDR1 DFQATT, CDR2 SNEGSKA (reference sequence). The CDR3 loop reads CSAPLTAYEQYF. Here the CDR3 DNA reads TGCAGTGCCCCCCTGACAGCCTACGAGCAGTACTTC.

This clonotype came up many times. The chain recombines TRBV4-3 with TRBJ1-4; possible D gene TRBD1, 5 bases. Germline V gives CDR1 LGHNA, CDR2 YSLEER. V was shortened by 3 bases and J by 8 bases, with 13 bases between the two germline ends. The CDR3 contains 14 residues. This chain's CDR3 is CASSQSSRVEKLFF. The CDR3 DNA is TGCGCCAGCAGCCAGTCGAGCAGGGTGGAAAAACTGTTTTTT.

This clonotype was counted once. The chain is built from TRBV30 and TRBJ2-7; 8 bases map to TRBD1. CDR3 size: 15 residues. With V trimmed by 1 base and J by 2 bases, 7 bases remained unmatched. Per germline, CDR1 GTSNPN and CDR2 SVGIG (reference sequence). Here the CDR3 reads CAWSDRGWITYEQYF. In DNA, the CDR3 is TGTGCCTGGAGTGACAGGGGGTGGATTACCTACGAGCAGTACTTC.

This clonotype was detected a few times. The chain employs TRBV5-1 and TRBJ2-3, with 8 bases lining up with TRBD1. The germline CDR1 and CDR2 sequences are SGHRS and YFSETQ. The CDR3 length is 16 residues. V lost 4 bases, J lost 1 base, and 8 bases stayed unmatched. CDR3 coding DNA: TGCGCCAGCAGCACTGGACAGGGTCGAGGCACAGATACGCAGTATTTT. This translates into CASSTGQGRGTDTQYF.

This clonotype occurred many times. The gene calls are TRBV13 and TRBJ2-5; D perhaps matches TRBD1 (6 bases). Germline V gene sequence: CDR1 PRHDT, CDR2 FYEKMQ (reference sequence). V lost 2 bases and J lost 1, with 14 bases in between. This CDR3 comprises 16 residues. In DNA, the CDR3 is TGTGCCAGCAGCTTAAAGCAGGGGCGCCCCCAAGAGACCCAGTACTTC. It encodes CASSLKQGRPQETQYF.

A few counts support this clonotype. The V call is TRBV30, the J call TRBJ2-1; D call uncertain. The CDR3 runs to 16 residues. The V end was cut by 0 bases, the J end by 4 bases, with 16 bases between. Looked up from germline, CDR1 is GTSNPN and CDR2 is SVGIG (reference sequence). In DNA, the CDR3 is TGTGCCTGGAGTGTAGGAAGTCTCTCCGCATACAATGAGCAGTTCTTC. It translates to CAWSVGSLSAYNEQFF.

In this sample, this clonotype turned up many times. The chain carries TRBV29-1 and TRBJ1-1, with D possibly TRBD1 on 5 matching bases. Looked up from germline, CDR1 is SQVTM and CDR2 is ANQGSEA. V was cut by 3 bases and J by 6 bases, with 14 bases left in between. This CDR3 comprises 13 residues. DNA for the CDR3: TGCAGCGTTGAGGGGGGTCTGGGCGCTGAAGCTTTCTTT. It yields the protein CSVEGGLGAEAFF.